Listed here are 17 T cell receptor beta chains from one sample, sequenced in a study of T cells in Graves' hyperthyroidism and ophthalmopathy (dated by TCRdb to about 2019). The protocol used for the library was multiplex PCR. The sequencer was an Illumina HiSeq 2000. Amplification of TCR beta CDR3 regions was carried out from RNA transcripts. A first-round RT-PCR of the TCR CDR3 used the HTBI primer set with the Qiagen OneStep RT-PCR kit. The raw public reads went through TCRdb reprocessing: fastp at Q25, MiXCR clone calling, in-frame beta chains kept. Identical CDR3 proteins give one entry, which carries the most common genes and DNA. This sample is represented by roughly 330,000 distinct CDR3 sequences; roughly 15% of them were singletons. Around 34% of the sample comes from the top ten. The material sequenced was blood. These TCRs come from a man aged 25-45 years with Graves' hyperthyroidism.

The rearrangement joins TRBV4-1 to TRBJ2-3, with 8 bases identical to TRBD1. The CDR3 extends over 16 amino acids. The germline gives CDR1 MGHRA, CDR2 YSYEKL. Losses at the gene ends were 0 bases for V and 3 bases for J; bases not matched to a gene: 5. CDR3 region: CASSQDRGQGTDTQYF. The DNA for the CDR3 is TGCGCCAGCAGCCAAGATCGTGGACAGGGAACAGATACGCAGTATTTT.

Regarding this clonotype: This may be a read error, as it is one base from a much larger clone. The chain links TRBV5-6 to TRBJ2-3; D perhaps matches TRBD2 (6 bases). Germline values: CDR1 SGHDT, CDR2 YYEEEE. The CDR3 loop spans 14 amino acids. CDR3 sequence: CASSRLSGTDTRYF. Written as DNA, the CDR3 is TGTGCCAGCAGCCGACTTAGCGGTACAGATACGCGGTATTTT.

The chain carries TRBV27 and TRBJ2-1, with a tentative D call TRBD1 (6 bases). This CDR3 region has 13 residues. The V gene's germline CDR1 is MNHEY and CDR2 SMNVEV (reference sequence). The germline V and J ends were trimmed by 4 bases and 7 bases, with 11 bases remaining between them. The CDR3 DNA reads TGTGCCAGCAGTTCGGACAGTTGGAATGAGCAGTTCTTC. Translating gives CASSSDSWNEQFF.

The rearrangement joins TRBV24-1 to TRBJ2-5; TRBD2 agrees at 11 bases. The CDR3 has 18 amino acids. The V and J ends lost 3 bases and 1 base, in that order; junction bases with no gene match: 9. CDR1 is KGHDR, CDR2 SFDVKD, per germline. The CDR3 bases are TGTGCCACCAGTGATCCCCGAGGACTAGCGGGTATCCAAGAGACCCAGTACTTC. Its protein is CATSDPRGLAGIQETQYF.

This clonotype came up many times. The gene calls are TRBV2 and TRBJ1-1; 9 nucleotides line up with TRBD1. The V gene end was trimmed by 5 bases and the J gene end by 10 bases; junction bases not matched to a gene: 11. Germline-derived CDR1 and CDR2 are SNHLY and FYNNEI. The CDR3 spans 14 residues. CDR3 sequence reads: CASSLQGAGRGAFF. The CDR3, as DNA: TGTGCCAGCAGTCTACAGGGGGCCGGACGGGGAGCTTTCTTT.

The V call is TRBV12-3 or TRBV12-4, the J call TRBJ1-5; D is unclear. The V gene lost 1 base and the J gene lost 7 bases, with 14 bases spanning the gap. The CDR3 contains 15 residues. The CDR3 region is CASSLGEMKDQPQHF. The CDR3 coding sequence is TGTGCCAGCAGTTTAGGAGAAATGAAGGACCAGCCCCAGCATTTT.

There are many counts of this clonotype. The J gene is TRBJ2-5, the V gene TRBV5-1; D not resolved. Germline CDR1 reads SGHRS; CDR2 reads YFSETQ. The CDR3 is 13 residues long. The V and J ends lost 2 bases and 0 bases respectively, with 5 bases between them. CDR3 in DNA: TGCGCCAGCAGCTTTACCAACCAAGAGACCCAGTACTTC. Its protein product is CASSFTNQETQYF.

Turning to this clonotype: A much bigger clone sits one base away, suggesting this may be a read error. Because the CDR3 is missing its conserved closing phenylalanine or tryptophan, this is likely a read error. The gene calls are TRBV18 and TRBJ2-1; D is possibly TRBD1 or TRBD2 (5 bases each). V lost 3 bases to trimming and J lost 1 base, with 16 bases between them. The CDR3 extends over 17 amino acids. The germline gives CDR1 KGHSH, CDR2 LQKENI. CDR3 sequence reads: CASSPRGQGGSYNEQFL. As DNA, the CDR3 is TGTGCCAGCTCACCCCGCGGGCAGGGCGGATCCTACAATGAGCAGTTCCTC.

This clonotype has at least ten counts. V gene TRBV2 combines with J gene TRBJ2-1, with D possibly TRBD1 on 7 matching bases. V lost 7 bases and J 6 bases, leaving 10 bases between the germline ends. Germline V lookup: CDR1 SNHLY, CDR2 FYNNEI. The CDR3 contains 12 residues. The CDR3 is CASNRGGNEQFF. In nucleotides, the CDR3 is TGTGCCAGCAACAGGGGAGGCAATGAGCAGTTCTTC.

This CDR3 is CASSHVGRLAGFTDTQYF. CDR3 DNA: TGCGCCAGCAGCCATGTAGGGAGACTAGCGGGATTTACAGATACGCAGTATTTT. The chain employs TRBV4-1 and TRBJ2-3; TRBD2 agrees at 11 bases. In germline, CDR1 is MGHRA, CDR2 YSYEKL. V lost 3 bases and J lost 3; bases outside the gene matches: 11. The CDR3 runs to 18 residues.

The CDR3 DNA reads TGTGCCAGCAGCCTCCTGGGGGGCGTTGAAAAACTGTTTTTT. It codes for CASSLLGGVEKLFF. The gene calls are TRBV7-9 and TRBJ1-4; possible D gene TRBD1, 6 bases. The CDR3 contains 14 residues. V was clipped by 5 bases and J by 7 bases, with 14 bases between them. The V gene's germline CDR1 is SEHNR and CDR2 FQNEAQ (reference sequence).

Many counts were recorded for this clonotype. V is TRBV12-3 or TRBV12-4 and J is TRBJ2-1; 13 nucleotides match TRBD2. The V segment lost 6 bases and the J segment 9 bases; nucleotides outside the gene matches: 14. The CDR3 totals 17 residues. The CDR3 protein is CASSPFAGLAGVGEQFF. The CDR3 coding sequence is TGTGCCAGCAGCCCATTCGCCGGACTAGCGGGAGTCGGTGAGCAGTTCTTC.

This clonotype was observed many times. V usage is TRBV6-1 and J usage is TRBJ2-5; a weak D match, TRBD1 (6 bases). The CDR3 is 14 residues long. V was clipped by 6 bases and J by 4 bases, with 15 bases between them. Germline-derived CDR1 and CDR2 are MNHNS and SASEGT. CDR3 DNA: TGTGCCAGCAGAACCGGACCGGACAGAGAGACCCAGTACTTC. Translation: CASRTGPDRETQYF.

This clonotype showed up just a few times. The chain uses TRBV20-1 and TRBJ1-6, with 7 bases that match TRBD1. The CDR3 runs to 14 residues. J gave up 7 bases and V 2 bases, and 5 bases lay outside the gene matches. CDR1 and CDR2 (germline): DFQATT, SNEGSKA (reference sequence). CDR3 sequence: CSARPGGGNSPLHF. Written as DNA, the CDR3 is TGCAGTGCTAGACCAGGGGGGGGGAATTCACCCCTCCACTTT.

The J gene is TRBJ2-3, the V gene TRBV29-1, with D possibly being TRBD1 (5 bases). Trimming removed 8 bases from V and 6 bases from J, with 15 bases in between. There are 12 residues in the CDR3. The V gene's germline CDR1 is SQVTM and CDR2 ANQGSEA. Here the CDR3 reads CSLRVDTDTQYF. The CDR3 coding sequence is TGCAGCCTTCGGGTGGACACGGATACGCAGTATTTT.

The chain has TRBV10-3 and TRBJ2-1; D is unresolved. Germline lookup yields CDR1 ENHRY and CDR2 SYGVKD. The V end lost 4 bases, the J end lost 2 bases, and 6 bases lay between the germline ends. There are 13 residues in the CDR3. The CDR3 reads CAISVATYNEQFF. The CDR3 DNA reads TGTGCCATCAGTGTCGCGACCTACAATGAGCAGTTCTTC.

This clonotype was observed at least ten times. The chain employs TRBV28 and TRBJ2-3; TRBD1 matches 7 bases. V lost 2 bases, J lost 4 bases, and 9 bases stayed unmatched. From germline, CDR1 is MDHEN and CDR2 SYDVKM. The CDR3 length is 16 residues. CDR3 protein: CASSLPRTGFADTQYF. The CDR3 coding sequence is TGTGCCAGCAGTTTACCCCGGACAGGCTTCGCAGATACGCAGTATTTT.